The 9 T cell receptor beta chains given below trace back to one sample, sequenced in a study of OX40 agonist ivuxolimab in advanced cancers. Sequenced by immunoSEQ multiplex PCR; TCRdb stores in-frame clones only, minus some. The table shows some 58,000 clones, with roughly 85% occurring only once. The material was CD4+ or CD8+ T cells sorted from blood, obtained in a trial of the OX40 agonist ivuxolimab. Receptors originate from an adult with an advanced solid tumor such as melanoma, head and neck, liver or kidney cancer.

The gene calls are TRBV15 and TRBJ2-3; 13 positions agree with TRBD2. The CDR3 is 17 amino acids. V shed 8 bases and J 3 bases; nucleotides not matched to a gene: 11. Germline V CDR1 and CDR2: LNHNV, YYDKDF (reference sequence). The CDR3 DNA reads as TGTGCCACCGAGGGGGGACTAGCGGGACGTGGGACAGATACGCAGTATTTT. It translates to CATEGGLAGRGTDTQYF.

This clone was recorded a few times. V usage is TRBV9 and J usage is TRBJ1-1; 7 bases fit TRBD1. Germline V gene lookup returns CDR1 SGDLS and CDR2 YYNGEE. Trimming took 4 bases from V and 6 from J; bases not matched to a gene: 6. This CDR3 region has 13 residues. CDR3 sequence: CASSRRTGAEAFF. CDR3 coding DNA: TGTGCCAGCAGCCGCCGGACAGGAGCTGAAGCTTTCTTT.

The V call is TRBV7-6, the J call TRBJ2-3, with 8 bases that match TRBD2. V was clipped by 5 bases and J by 14 bases; unmatched bases: 12. Germline V gene data show CDR1 as SGHVS and CDR2 as FNYEAQ. This CDR3 spans 13 amino acids. This chain's CDR3 is CASSPNPGLDVYF. The CDR3 bases are TGTGCCAGCAGCCCAAACCCGGGACTAGATGTGTATTTT.

This clone was recorded a few times. J is TRBJ2-1 and V is TRBV5-4; D possibly corresponds to TRBD2 (6 bases). V gave up 2 bases and J gave up 4 bases, with 13 bases separating them. This CDR3 is built from 15 residues. Germline lookup yields CDR1 SGHNT and CDR2 YYREEE (reference sequence). As DNA, the CDR3 is TGTGCCAGCAGCTTACCGGGAGTATTTTACAATGAGCAGTTCTTC. This gives the protein CASSLPGVFYNEQFF.

The gene calls are TRBV4-1 and TRBJ1-2, with D possibly being TRBD1 (6 bases). V was cut by 1 base and J by 4 bases, with 16 bases left in between. This CDR3 has 16 residues. Germline V gene data show CDR1 as MGHRA and CDR2 as YSYEKL. This chain's CDR3 is CASSQGTQGWGYGYTF. CDR3 DNA sequence: TGCGCCAGCAGCCAAGGAACACAGGGATGGGGCTATGGCTACACCTTC.

CDR3 amino acids: CASSLGLAVETQYF. The CDR3 region has the DNA TGTGCCAGCAGCTTAGGACTAGCGGTCGAGACCCAGTACTTC. The chain employs TRBV7-9 and TRBJ2-5; 9 bases align to TRBD2. J was trimmed by 5 bases and V by 1 base; bases with no gene match: 2. CDR1 is SEHNR and CDR2 is FQNEAQ in the germline V gene (reference sequence). The CDR3 runs to 14 residues. The full variable domain, its missing parts supplied by reference TRBV7-9 and TRBJ2-5, is DTGVSQNPRHKITKRGQNVTFRCDPISEHNRLYWYRQTLGQGPEFLTYFQNEAQLEKSRLLSDRFSAERPKGSFSTLEIQRTEQGDSAMYLCASSLGLAVETQYFGPGTRLLVL.

J is TRBJ1-5 and V is TRBV6-5; 8 bases fit TRBD1. This CDR3 spans 15 amino acids. Germline CDR1 and CDR2: MNHEY and SVGAGI. V trimming: 6 bases; J trimming: 3 bases; junction bases outside the gene matches: 7. CDR3 protein: CASSPDRAYNQPQHF. The CDR3 DNA follows: TGTGCCAGCAGCCCGGACAGGGCCTACAATCAGCCCCAGCATTTT.

The V and J genes are TRBV6-1 and TRBJ2-7; D is uncertain. Germline CDR1 and CDR2: MNHNS and SASEGT. Trimming took off 3 bases at V and 2 bases at J, with 2 bases between the two ends. The CDR3 extends over 11 amino acids. CDR3 coding DNA: TGTGCCAGCAGTGACGCCTACGAGCAGTACTTC. The encoded protein is CASSDAYEQYF.

This chain joins TRBV7-9 and TRBJ2-3, with 13 bases matching TRBD2. Looked up from germline, CDR1 is SEHNR and CDR2 is FQNEAQ (reference sequence). V trimming: 6 bases; J trimming: 0 bases; junction bases outside the gene matches: 6. CDR3 length equals 17 residues. The chain's CDR3 is CASRWTSGGPSTDTQYF. The CDR3 region has the DNA TGTGCCAGCAGGTGGACTAGCGGGGGACCTAGCACAGATACGCAGTATTTT.